A selection of T cell receptor beta chains follows, all from one sample in a study of blood T cell repertoires in COVID-19. The table came from immunoSEQ multiplex PCR; TCRdb's copy has only in-frame clones and leaves some out. The profile shows under 150,000 clones, approximately 83% of them singletons. Sequences were obtained from peripheral blood. The receptor set was obtained from a man older than 75 with acute or convalescent COVID-19. The CDR3 runs from the conserved cysteine through the conserved F or W. Fields, in order: J gene, V gene, CDR3 length, clone size, D gene, CDR3 protein, CDR3 DNA. D genes are given only for firm matches. The listing skips clone size in some rows; elsewhere it reads once, few, many or a size class.

>TRBJ2-7|TRBV6-5|11|many|.
CASSQTYEQYF
TGTGCCAGCAGTCAAACCTACGAGCAGTACTTC
>TRBJ1-2|TRBV15|11|.|.
CATSGQGGYTF
TGTGCCACCAGCGGCCAGGGGGGCTACACCTTC
>TRBJ1-3|TRBV6-5|13|once|TRBD1
CASQTGVGNTIYF
TGTGCCAGCCAGACAGGGGTTGGAAACACCATATATTTT
>TRBJ2-3|TRBV6-4|15|.|.
CASSDSPGRADTQYF
TGTGCCAGCAGTGACTCTCCGGGGAGAGCAGATACGCAGTATTTT
>TRBJ2-5|TRBV11-2|13|.|.
CASSFGGGETQYF
TGTGCCAGCAGCTTCGGGGGTGGGGAGACCCAGTACTTC
>TRBJ1-2|TRBV6-2/TRBV6-3|14|.|.
CASSYGAEVYGYTF
TGTGCCAGCAGTTACGGTGCAGAGGTCTATGGCTACACCTTC
>TRBJ1-1|TRBV6-5|14|.|.
CASRIQVLNTEAFF
TGTGCCAGCAGAATACAGGTACTGAACACTGAAGCTTTCTTT
>TRBJ1-1|TRBV16|14|.|TRBD1
CASSQTGTNTEAFF
TGTGCCAGCAGTCAGACAGGGACGAACACTGAAGCTTTCTTT
>TRBJ1-6|TRBV21-1|20|.|.
CASSKRGSPERGSYNSPLHF
TGTGCCAGCAGCAAAAGGGGATCCCCCGAGCGGGGGTCCTATAATTCACCCCTCCACTTT
>TRBJ1-4|TRBV7-3|19|.|TRBD1
CASSLIKTGLILTNEKLFF
TGTGCCAGCAGCTTAATTAAGACAGGGTTAATCCTAACTAATGAAAAACTGTTTTTT
>TRBJ1-2|TRBV27|18|.|.
CASSPYGSPRGSYYGYTF
TGTGCCAGCAGCCCTTATGGCAGTCCTCGCGGTAGTTACTATGGCTACACCTTC
>TRBJ2-7|TRBV27|16|.|TRBD2
CASSFSGLAGGYEQYF
TGTGCCAGCAGTTTTTCCGGACTAGCGGGGGGTTACGAGCAGTACTTC
>TRBJ1-3|TRBV7-9|14|.|TRBD1
CASSRQGSGNTIYF
TGTGCCAGCAGCCGACAGGGCTCTGGAAACACCATATATTTT
>TRBJ2-1|TRBV27|16|.|.
CASSFVRRLEGNEQFF
TGTGCCAGCAGTTTCGTCAGGCGGTTGGAGGGCAATGAGCAGTTCTTC
>TRBJ2-7|TRBV19|17|.|.
CASSIFRTASSSYEQYF
TGTGCCAGTAGTATATTCCGGACTGCCTCGAGCTCCTACGAGCAGTACTTC
>TRBJ2-1|TRBV6-2/TRBV6-3|16|.|TRBD2
CASSSPPRGSGLWQFF
TGTGCCAGCAGCTCTCCCCCGCGGGGGTCTGGCTTGTGGCAGTTCTTC
>TRBJ2-2|TRBV2|15|.|.
CASSVQRSNTGELFF
TGTGCCAGCAGTGTTCAGAGGTCGAACACCGGGGAGCTGTTTTTT
>TRBJ1-2|TRBV5-5|15|once|TRBD1
CASILGAGQGTGYTF
TGTGCCAGCATTCTTGGAGCAGGACAGGGGACGGGCTACACCTTC
>TRBJ1-1|TRBV24-1|14|.|.
CATKTRERDTEAFF
TGTGCCACCAAGACTCGGGAGAGGGACACTGAAGCTTTCTTT
>TRBJ2-1|TRBV19|13|.|.
CASREGASHEQFF
TGTGCCAGTAGGGAGGGGGCCTCCCATGAGCAGTTCTTC
>TRBJ1-1|TRBV6-1|16|.|.
CASRARAGDLSTEAFF
TGTGCCAGCCGTGCACGGGCAGGGGATCTGTCCACTGAAGCTTTCTTT
>TRBJ1-2|TRBV6-2/TRBV6-3|16|once|TRBD1
CASSYSGRQGTSGYTF
TGTGCCAGCAGTTACTCGGGCAGACAGGGAACCAGTGGCTACACCTTC
>TRBJ2-1|TRBV7-3|15|.|TRBD2
CASSLIAGLYNEQFF
TGTGCCAGCAGCTTAATAGCGGGGCTCTACAATGAGCAGTTCTTC
>TRBJ2-1|TRBV12-3/TRBV12-4|13|.|TRBD1
CASIRTGRNEQFF
TGTGCCAGCATTCGGACAGGGAGGAATGAGCAGTTCTTC
>TRBJ1-1|TRBV7-9|15|.|.
CASSLEGGYSTEAFF
TGTGCCAGCAGCTTAGAGGGGGGGTATAGCACTGAAGCTTTCTTT
>TRBJ2-3|TRBV9|19|.|TRBD2
CASSAQRGGQSSIKDTQYF
TGTGCCAGCAGCGCCCAGCGGGGGGGTCAATCGTCGATTAAAGATACGCAGTATTTT
>TRBJ2-4|TRBV5-4|15|.|TRBD2
CASSTFTSASNIQYF
TGTGCCAGCAGCACTTTCACTAGCGCCAGCAACATTCAGTACTTC
>TRBJ2-3|TRBV6-5|15|.|.
CASSYGGPSTDTQYF
TGTGCCAGCAGTTACGGGGGCCCCTCCACAGATACGCAGTATTTT
>TRBJ2-7|TRBV18|16|once|.
CASSPQQGRDSYEQYF
TGTGCCAGCTCACCGCAACAGGGAAGGGACTCCTACGAGCAGTACTTC
>TRBJ2-5|TRBV3-1/TRBV3-2|16|.|.
CASSRRWGRAGETQYF
TGTGCCAGCAGCCGACGATGGGGAAGGGCAGGGGAGACCCAGTACTTC
>TRBJ2-1|TRBV2|15|.|TRBD2
CASSEGLAGYNEQFF
TGTGCCAGCAGTGAAGGACTAGCGGGCTACAATGAGCAGTTCTTC
>TRBJ2-1|TRBV5-1|16|.|TRBD2
CASSYSGTTYDNEQFF
TGCGCCAGCAGCTATTCCGGGACTACCTACGACAATGAGCAGTTCTTC
>TRBJ2-7|TRBV6-2/TRBV6-3|15|.|.
CASSYPGTRNYEQYF
TGTGCCAGCAGTTACCCCGGGACACGGAACTACGAGCAGTACTTC
>TRBJ1-2|TRBV5-6|10|.|.
CASSGREPTF
TGTGCCAGCAGCGGGAGGGAGCCCACCTTC
>TRBJ2-3|TRBV6-5|15|.|.
CASSYSQGRTDTQYF
TGTGCCAGCAGTTACTCACAGGGCCGCACAGATACGCAGTATTTT
>TRBJ2-7|TRBV6-5|11|.|.
CASSSNYEQYF
TGTGCCAGCAGTTCCAACTACGAGCAGTACTTC
>TRBJ1-1|TRBV3-1/TRBV3-2|16|.|.
CASSRLYRVTNTEAFF
TGTGCCAGCAGCCGCCTCTACAGGGTGACAAACACTGAAGCTTTCTTT
>TRBJ1-1|TRBV7-7|13|.|.
CASSLTGNTEAFF
TGTGCCAGCAGTCTAACAGGGAACACTGAAGCTTTCTTT
>TRBJ1-5|TRBV10-1|18|.|.
CASSGPCARPYSNQPQHF
TGCGCCAGCAGTGGGCCCTGTGCCAGGCCCTATAGCAATCAGCCCCAGCATTTT
>TRBJ2-3|TRBV6-4|15|.|TRBD2
CASSVQAGSTDTQYF
TGTGCCAGCAGTGTACAAGCGGGGAGCACAGATACGCAGTATTTT
>TRBJ2-1|TRBV11-2|17|many|TRBD2
CASSLTELAGLSNEQFF
TGTGCCAGCAGCTTAACCGAGCTAGCGGGTCTTTCCAATGAGCAGTTCTTC
>TRBJ2-1|TRBV6-1|20|.|TRBD1
CASSEEDWNPDRGWCNEQFF
TGTGCCAGCAGTGAAGAAGACTGGAACCCGGACAGGGGGTGGTGCAATGAGCAGTTCTTC
>TRBJ1-2|TRBV6-1|13|.|.
CASSEVGQNGYTF
TGTGCCAGCAGTGAAGTGGGGCAGAACGGCTACACCTTC
>TRBJ2-1|TRBV4-3|15|few|TRBD2
CASSHGGSSYNEQFF
TGCGCCAGCAGCCACGGCGGGAGCTCCTACAATGAGCAGTTCTTC
>TRBJ1-2|TRBV6-2/TRBV6-3|15|.|.
CASSIGPRGWSGYTF
TGTGCCAGCAGTATCGGGCCGCGGGGTTGGTCTGGCTACACCTTC
>TRBJ2-2|TRBV7-3|18|.|TRBD2
CASSSGLAGGANTGELFF
TGTGCCAGCAGCTCGGGACTAGCGGGAGGAGCGAACACCGGGGAGCTGTTTTTT
>TRBJ1-2|TRBV27|15|.|TRBD1
CASSLVQGADYGYTF
TGTGCCAGCAGTTTGGTCCAGGGGGCGGACTATGGCTACACCTTC
>TRBJ2-7|TRBV12-3/TRBV12-4|13|.|.
CASRNTGTSEQYF
TGTGCCAGCAGAAATACAGGGACGAGCGAGCAGTACTTC
>TRBJ2-7|TRBV7-8|14|.|.
CASSLVAGLHEQYF
TGTGCCAGCAGCTTAGTGGCGGGGCTACACGAGCAGTACTTC